Sequencing of this T cell receptor (beta chain) was carried out in a study of tumor-infiltrating lymphocytes in primary liver carcinoma. For the study at large: Every sample contained roughly 3.65 to 8 million productive TCRbeta reads, and these numbers were similar from one tissue type to another.

Co-extraction of both nucleic acids (RNA and DNA) used roughly 20-34 mg of unsorted bulk tissue. Surgical resection served as treatment for the primary liver carcinoma of these patients. Germline loops: CDR1 SGHRS, CDR2 YFSETQ. The CDR3 covers 16 residues. Total RNA (around 500 ng) served as template for TCR beta cDNA synthesis primed by a constant-region primer. It was through three nested multiplex PCR rounds of slightly modified ARM-PCR that TCR beta libraries arose. TRBV1-TRBV30 forward primers paired with a C-beta reverse primer were used in the first two PCR rounds, which ran approximately 10 cycles each. TCRdb reanalysed the multiplex PCR reads using MiXCR and keeps one entry per CDR3 protein. The sample records about 97,000 distinct CDR3 sequences, about 70% being singletons. The study, taken as a whole, reports: Against blood, tumors held a significantly higher top-250-clone fraction (p = 0.039).

Notes on this clonotype: Its antigen remains unknown. Relative to the germline gene, one junction end is altered; a read error may explain this.

This TCR was sampled from a woman aged 55-70 years with primary liver carcinoma and hepatitis B virus infection. The specimen was liver tumor tissue from sampling region 2. The subset was: tumor region T2, inferior pole. The chain uses TRBV5-1 and TRBJ2-1, with 7 positions matching TRBD2. CDR3 sequence reads: CTSSVSSGSSYNEQFF. The CDR3 DNA follows: TGCACCAGCAGCGTTTCTAGCGGATCCTCCTACAATGAGCAGTTCTTC.